Ten or more counts support the clone carrying this TCR beta chain. Its antigen is undetermined. TCRdb re-called the PCR reads through MiXCR, storing one row per CDR3 protein. The sample contains 50,000 to 65,000 distinct CDR3 sequences, about 25% of which appear only once. These data are taken from a study of molecular identifiers for immune sequencing clone quantification. Study results and limitations: Clones above 20 RNA copies contained over 97% of effector molecules but under 1% of naive ones.

The sequence came from a human donor in good health. Some libraries in this study had Jurkat cell RNA spiked in. The sequencing sample was made of naive CD8+ T cells from blood, with Jurkat cell RNA spiked in. Subset defined: FACS-sorted CD8+CD4-CCR7+CD45RA+ naive T cells.

The CDR3 nucleotides are TGTGCCAGCAGCTACCGGGACAGGATGAACACCGGGGAGCTGTTTTTT. Amino acids: CASSYRDRMNTGELFF. V gene TRBV7-9 combines with J gene TRBJ2-2; TRBD1 matches at 8 bases. CDR3 size: 16 residues. The J segment lost 1 base and the V segment lost 4 bases, leaving 5 bases of the junction unmatched. CDR1 SEHNR and CDR2 FQNEAQ come from the germline V gene (reference sequence).